The 10 T cell receptor beta chains presented below share a single source sample, sequenced in a study of beta chain features in type 1 diabetes. The antigens of these receptors remain unknown. Expressed TCRB transcripts were sequenced after all isolated RNA was converted to cDNA. Repertoires were generated with immunoSEQ multiplex PCR, while TCRdb's copy carries only in-frame clones and drops some. The profile covers some 200,000 clones, with roughly 17% appearing a single time and approximately 0.086% taken by the ten largest. Regarding the study as a whole: Across all four CD4+ subsets, people with type 1 diabetes showed modestly shorter TCRB CDR3s.

Sequenced: naive CD4+ T cells from blood. The receptors here all came from a man aged 25 to 40 with type 1 diabetes.

J is TRBJ2-1 and V is TRBV15; 7 bases fit TRBD2. The CDR3 is 13 amino acids. The V and J ends lost 5 bases and 7 bases, in that order; junction bases with no gene match: 5. The germline V gene encodes CDR1 LNHNV and CDR2 YYDKDF (reference sequence). CDR3 coding DNA: TGTGCCACCAGCCCTCGGACTAGAAATGAGCAGTTCTTC. This encodes CATSPRTRNEQFF.

This clone was seen only a few times. V usage is TRBV5-4 and J usage is TRBJ1-4; D perhaps matches TRBD1 (5 bases). The CDR3 covers 14 residues. Per the germline V gene, CDR1 is SGHNT and CDR2 is YYREEE (reference sequence). Trimming left V 0 bases short and J 3 bases short, with 6 bases between. The CDR3 sequence: CASSLETANEKLFF. The CDR3 DNA sequence: TGTGCCAGCAGCTTGGAGACAGCTAATGAAAAACTGTTTTTT.

The CDR3 region has the DNA TGCAGTGCACTAGGGGCAGCTTACAATGAGCAGTTCTTC. This encodes CSALGAAYNEQFF. The genes are TRBV29-1 and TRBJ2-1, with D perhaps assigned TRBD1 or TRBD2 (5 bases each). The CDR3 is 13 residues long. From germline, CDR1 is SQVTM and CDR2 ANQGSEA.

V usage is TRBV7-6 and J usage is TRBJ2-3; D might be TRBD2 (6 bases). The V end was cut by 2 bases, the J end by 3 bases, with 12 bases between. This CDR3 region has 15 residues. Germline assignment: CDR1 SGHVS and CDR2 FNYEAQ. CDR3 amino acids: CASSLTAGRTDTQYF. In DNA, the CDR3 is TGTGCCAGCAGCTTAACAGCGGGCAGAACAGATACGCAGTATTTT.

This rearrangement joins TRBV4-2 to TRBJ2-1; 11 bases agree with TRBD2. The CDR3 runs 16 residues. Per germline, CDR1 LGHNA and CDR2 YNFKEQ. V trimming: 5 bases; J trimming: 5 bases; junction bases outside the gene matches: 8. The DNA of the CDR3 is TGTGCCAGCAGCTCAGGCGGGACTAGCGGACACAATGAGCAGTTCTTC. This gives the protein CASSSGGTSGHNEQFF.

The gene calls are TRBV4-2 and TRBJ2-7, with D hard to call. Trimming stripped 1 base from V and 3 bases from J, with 7 bases between. CDR3 size: 13 residues. Germline V gene sequence: CDR1 LGHNA, CDR2 YNFKEQ. This CDR3 is CASSQGPGYEQYF. The CDR3, as DNA: TGTGCCAGCAGCCAAGGACCGGGCTACGAGCAGTACTTC.

The chain joins TRBV7-9 to TRBJ2-1; perhaps TRBD2 as D (5 bases). V dropped 2 bases and J dropped 7 bases, with 12 bases sitting between them. The germline V gene has CDR1 SEHNR and CDR2 FQNEAQ (reference sequence). The CDR3 loop spans 14 amino acids. CDR3 DNA sequence: TGTGCCAGCAGCTTATTAGGTAGCGCTAATGAGCAGTTCTTC. This codes for CASSLLGSANEQFF.

The chain employs TRBV4-3 and TRBJ1-4; no definite D call. The V end was cut by 3 bases, the J end by 4 bases, with 12 bases between. The CDR3 is 15 amino acids. The germline gives CDR1 LGHNA, CDR2 YSLEER. The DNA of the CDR3 is TGCGCCAGCAGCCATGCTCGGACGGATAATGAAAAACTGTTTTTT. Residues: CASSHARTDNEKLFF.

This clone showed up just a few times. The chain employs TRBV15 and TRBJ1-5, with TRBD1 as a possible D gene (5 bases). V was pared by 1 base and J by 5 bases, with 12 bases between. The CDR3 is 15 residues long. Germline CDR1 and CDR2: LNHNV and YYDKDF (reference sequence). This chain's CDR3 is CATSRGAGRDQPQHF. The CDR3 nucleotides are TGTGCCACCAGCAGAGGGGCAGGGCGGGATCAGCCCCAGCATTTT.

The rearrangement uses TRBV5-1 and TRBJ2-7; the match to TRBD2 covers 16 bases. The CDR3 loop spans 16 amino acids. The germline V gene has CDR1 SGHRS and CDR2 YFSETQ. After removal of 4 bases from V and 6 bases from J, the junction contained 7 bases not matched to a gene. CDR3 loop: CASSGGTSGRATEQYF. DNA of the CDR3: TGCGCCAGCAGCGGCGGGACTAGCGGGAGGGCCACCGAGCAGTACTTC.